These 21 T cell receptor beta chains share one sample of origin, sequenced in a study of blood T cell repertoires in COVID-19. Some clones are missing from TCRdb's copy, which holds only in-frame ones; the method was immunoSEQ multiplex PCR. The sample carries more than 150,000 clones, over 70% recorded once. Material for sequencing was PBMCs or T cells enriched from blood (not recorded which). The receptors stem from a man aged 55 to 70 who had been exposed to COVID-19.

The chain couples TRBV7-3 to TRBJ2-7; TRBD1 aligns across 8 bases. This CDR3 comprises 14 residues. Losses at the gene ends were 5 bases for V and 7 bases for J; bases not matched to a gene: 10. In germline, CDR1 is SGHTA, CDR2 FQGTGA. The CDR3: CASSPGGLSAEQYF. CDR3 coding DNA: TGTGCCAGCAGCCCAGGGGGCCTCTCAGCGGAGCAGTACTTC.

The V gene is TRBV9, the J gene TRBJ2-3, with D perhaps TRBD2 (6 bases). Trimming left V 4 bases short and J 1 base short, with 13 bases between. The CDR3 totals 15 residues. Germline V gene lookup returns CDR1 SGDLS and CDR2 YYNGEE. CDR3 nucleotides: TGTGCCAGCAGCCCACGACTAGGGCGCACAGATACGCAGTATTTT. It translates to CASSPRLGRTDTQYF.

V is TRBV27 and J is TRBJ2-1; TRBD2 agrees at 10 bases. Per the germline V gene, CDR1 is MNHEY and CDR2 is SMNVEV (reference sequence). This CDR3 has 16 amino acids. V dropped 8 bases and J dropped 0; count of bases not matched to a gene: 7. Here the CDR3 reads CASLPGLASSYNEQFF. The CDR3 DNA sequence: TGTGCCAGCCTTCCGGGACTAGCGAGCTCCTACAATGAGCAGTTCTTC.

A remark on this clone: Additional DNA sequences in this sample encode the identical CDR3. V is TRBV9 and J is TRBJ1-5; 7 bases match TRBD1. The V gene's germline CDR1 is SGDLS and CDR2 YYNGEE. Unmatched junction bases numbered 3, after V lost 2 bases and J lost 4 bases. The length of the CDR3 is 14 residues. This CDR3 reads CASSVGQSNQPQHF. As DNA, the CDR3 is TGTGCCAGCAGCGTGGGACAGTCTAATCAGCCCCAGCATTTT.

This chain links TRBV29-1 with TRBJ1-2, with D perhaps TRBD1 (6 bases). From germline, CDR1 is SQVTM and CDR2 ANQGSEA. V lost 7 bases and J 2 bases, leaving 14 bases between the germline ends. The CDR3 loop spans 13 amino acids. CDR3 bases: TGCAGCGCCGCGGACAGTAGCAACTATGGCTACACCTTC. This encodes CSAADSSNYGYTF.

The V call is TRBV5-1, the J call TRBJ1-4; perhaps TRBD1 as D (5 bases). V was trimmed by 0 bases and J by 4 bases, leaving 7 bases between them. This CDR3 is 14 amino acids long. From germline, CDR1 is SGHRS and CDR2 YFSETQ. CDR3 DNA: TGCGCCAGCAGCTTGGAAGGGGTTAATGAAAAACTGTTTTTT. It yields the protein CASSLEGVNEKLFF. Full variable domain (outside the CDR3, taken from reference TRBV5-1 and TRBJ1-4): KAGVTQTPRYLIKTRGQQVTLSCSPISGHRSVSWYQQTPGQGLQFLFEYFSETQRNKGNFPGRFSGRQFSNSRSEMNVSTLELGDSALYLCASSLEGVNEKLFFGSGTQLSVL.

The rearrangement joins TRBV24-1 to TRBJ1-5; 7 bases agree with TRBD1. The CDR3 loop spans 17 amino acids. The germline V gene has CDR1 KGHDR and CDR2 SFDVKD. The junction had 14 bases not matched to a gene; V was cut back by 9 bases and J by 1 base. The CDR3 DNA reads TGTGCCACCTCCCCGGGGAAGGGGGCAGGGAGCAATCAGCCCCAGCATTTT. This sequence encodes CATSPGKGAGSNQPQHF.

J is TRBJ1-5 and V is TRBV19; 10 bases line up with TRBD1. Losses at the gene ends were 4 bases for V and 0 bases for J; bases not matched to a gene: 3. The length of the CDR3 is 16 residues. Germline lookup yields CDR1 LNHDA and CDR2 SQIVND (reference sequence). CDR3: CASSKDRGGSNQPQHF. The CDR3 DNA follows: TGTGCCAGTAGTAAGGACAGGGGGGGTAGCAATCAGCCCCAGCATTTT.

This rearrangement joins TRBV6-2 or TRBV6-3 to TRBJ2-3; a weak D match, TRBD1 (6 bases). V dropped 0 bases and J dropped 5 bases, with 15 bases sitting between them. Germline V gives CDR1 MNHEY, CDR2 SVGEGT. The CDR3 loop spans 16 amino acids. The CDR3 DNA is TGTGCCAGCAGTTACTCGGGGGCCGGGTTTGTAGATACGCAGTATTTT. Amino acid sequence: CASSYSGAGFVDTQYF.

V gene TRBV28 combines with J gene TRBJ2-2; 12 bases are a match to TRBD2. The V segment lost 6 bases and the J segment 1 base; nucleotides outside the gene matches: 3. The CDR3 runs to 16 residues. CDR1 is MDHEN, CDR2 SYDVKM, per germline. CDR3 sequence: CASRPGLAGNTGELFF. DNA of the CDR3: TGTGCCAGCAGACCGGGACTAGCGGGGAACACCGGGGAGCTGTTTTTT.

This clone came up a few times. The rearrangement uses TRBV7-2 and TRBJ2-1, with 7 bases aligning to TRBD1. This CDR3 is 19 amino acids long. Germline lookup yields CDR1 SGHTA and CDR2 FQGNSA. V shed 5 bases, J shed 6 bases, and the junction held 22 bases outside the gene matches. CDR3 protein: CASSQNDRVVTPRPNEQFF. CDR3 coding DNA: TGTGCCAGCAGCCAAAATGACAGGGTAGTTACTCCGAGGCCCAATGAGCAGTTCTTC.

The rearrangement uses TRBV27 and TRBJ1-6; a possible D gene is TRBD1 (5 bases). Between the trimmed V and J ends, which lost 6 bases and 14 bases, there was a span of 14 bases. Per the germline V gene, CDR1 is MNHEY and CDR2 is SMNVEV (reference sequence). The CDR3 sequence is 12 residues long. Written as DNA, the CDR3 is TGTGCCAGCAGGTCAGGGATCCAAGCCCTCCACTTT. The encoded protein is CASRSGIQALHF.

The chain is built from TRBV19 and TRBJ1-6; D is ambiguous. CDR1 and CDR2 from the germline V gene are LNHDA and SQIVND (reference sequence). V was clipped by 7 bases and J by 7 bases, with 14 bases between them. This CDR3 comprises 14 residues. The CDR3 DNA reads TGTGCCAGTAATACGGATGCCGGGAATTCACCCCTCCACTTT. It codes for CASNTDAGNSPLHF.

CDR3 loop: CASSQWGGRSTDTQYF. CDR3 DNA: TGTGCCAGCAGCCAATGGGGCGGGAGGAGCACAGATACGCAGTATTTT. The J gene is TRBJ2-3, the V gene TRBV3-1 (or the pseudogene TRBV3-2), with 8 bases lining up with TRBD2. Germline values: CDR1 LGHDT, CDR2 YNNKEL (reference sequence). J gave up 0 bases and V 2 bases, and 4 bases lay outside the gene matches. This CDR3 comprises 16 residues.

The V call is TRBV7-3, the J call TRBJ2-7; a weak D match, TRBD2 (6 bases). CDR3 size: 13 residues. Trimming took 5 bases from V and 9 from J, leaving 17 bases between them. Germline CDR1 and CDR2: SGHTA and FQGTGA. The CDR3 here is CASSATSLMPQYF. CDR3 DNA: TGTGCCAGCAGCGCGACTAGTTTAATGCCGCAGTACTTC.

V and J are TRBV5-1 and TRBJ2-7; 8 bases match TRBD1. Germline V gene lookup returns CDR1 SGHRS and CDR2 YFSETQ. The CDR3 covers 15 residues. Trimming cost V 0 bases and J 7 bases; bases outside gene matches: 9. The CDR3 DNA is TGCGCCAGCAGCTTGGAAGGTACAGGGGGGTTTGAGCAGTACTTC. It is translated as CASSLEGTGGFEQYF.

This chain joins TRBV27 and TRBJ2-3; 7 bases match TRBD2. V was pared by 4 bases and J by 2 bases, with 6 bases of the junction left unmatched. Germline V gene data show CDR1 as MNHEY and CDR2 as SMNVEV (reference sequence). This CDR3 has 15 amino acids. The CDR3 DNA reads as TGTGCCAGCAGTTCTCCTAGCGGAGTCACAGATACGCAGTATTTT. It encodes CASSSPSGVTDTQYF.

The chain is built from TRBV7-2 and TRBJ1-2; maybe TRBD1 (5 bases). Trimming shortened V by 4 bases and J by 4 bases, and 13 bases separated the two germline ends. This CDR3 comprises 14 residues. CDR1 and CDR2 from the germline V gene are SGHTA and FQGNSA. CDR3 protein: CASSSGHIPYGYTF. DNA for the CDR3: TGTGCCAGCAGCTCAGGACACATCCCCTATGGCTACACCTTC.

This clone turned up a few times. The DNA of the CDR3 is TGTGCCAGCAGCCAAGCCAAAGGCTACACCTTC. This codes for CASSQAKGYTF. The chain is built from TRBV3-1 (or the pseudogene TRBV3-2) and TRBJ1-2; D uncertain. V lost 1 base and J lost 8, with 5 bases in between. This CDR3 has 11 residues. Germline V gene data show CDR1 as LGHDT and CDR2 as YNNKEL (reference sequence).

V is TRBV24-1 and J is TRBJ1-1; D not certain. Germline V CDR1 and CDR2: KGHDR, SFDVKD. The CDR3 sequence is 12 residues long. Trimming removed 5 bases at V and 6 bases at J, with 9 bases between. CDR3 nucleotide sequence: TGTGCCACCAGTGGGGGAGGACCTGAAGCTTTCTTT. Translation: CATSGGGPEAFF.

The chain is built from TRBV7-2 and TRBJ2-3; TRBD1 matches at 7 bases. Per germline, CDR1 SGHTA and CDR2 FQGNSA. The CDR3 extends over 15 amino acids. With V trimmed by 6 bases and J by 2 bases, 8 bases remained unmatched. CDR3 coding DNA: TGTGCCAGCAGATTGGGACAGCTGCCCACAGATACGCAGTATTTT. This codes for CASRLGQLPTDTQYF.